Listed below are T cell receptor beta chains from one sample, sequenced in a study of monozygotic twins with inflammatory bowel disease. TCRdb reanalyzed the 5' RACE reads and collapses them to one entry per CDR3 protein, without DNA. The listing contains roughly 150,000 distinct CDR3 sequences. Sample: blood. The receptors originated from a human donor with ulcerative colitis or Crohn's disease, or a healthy co-twin of an affected twin (not recorded which). CDR3s include the opening cysteine and the closing phenylalanine or tryptophan. The order of the fields is V gene, J gene, CDR3 protein.

TRBV29-1,TRBJ2-5,CSVFAEGETQYF
TRBV2,TRBJ2-1,CASSDLIADLNNEQFF
TRBV6-1,TRBJ2-6,CASSKGLSGANVLTF
TRBV7-2,TRBJ1-2,CASSLGRVNYGYTF
TRBV28,TRBJ2-3,CASSFAGRPDTQYF
TRBV7-3,TRBJ2-3,CASSLRARVDTQYF
TRBV11-1,TRBJ2-1,CASSLRREPYNEQFF
TRBV7-3,TRBJ2-1,CASSEEGFSYNEQFF
TRBV28,TRBJ2-2,CASSLRKTNTGELFF
TRBV7-7,TRBJ1-3,CASSLGGVGGSGPGNTIYF
TRBV29-1,TRBJ2-7,CSVEIGQDEQYF
TRBV7-9,TRBJ2-7,CASSLSGREPSYEQYF
TRBV6-5,TRBJ1-2,CASRHVWDSTISYGYTF
TRBV19,TRBJ2-1,CASSPIERAEQFF
TRBV4-2,TRBJ1-5,CASSQDGEGVSARNQPQHF
TRBV9,TRBJ2-4,CASNPGLNPNIQYF
TRBV11-3,TRBJ2-3,CASSSRTYESSTDTQYF
TRBV27,TRBJ2-5,CASSFQGVEETQYF
TRBV5-1,TRBJ1-1,CASSWGQGMNTEAFF
TRBV11-2,TRBJ2-3,CASSLGLATDTQYF
TRBV4-1,TRBJ1-6,CASSQDPSPGANMIPLHF
TRBV5-1,TRBJ2-5,CASSLGFSGRTQETQYF
TRBV10-3,TRBJ2-6,CAATGQESSGANVLTF
TRBV3-1,TRBJ2-3,CASSSRLPTDTQYF
TRBV7-2,TRBJ2-1,CASSSEGTSGRGREQFF
TRBV29-1,TRBJ1-2,CSGGQGESNYGYTF